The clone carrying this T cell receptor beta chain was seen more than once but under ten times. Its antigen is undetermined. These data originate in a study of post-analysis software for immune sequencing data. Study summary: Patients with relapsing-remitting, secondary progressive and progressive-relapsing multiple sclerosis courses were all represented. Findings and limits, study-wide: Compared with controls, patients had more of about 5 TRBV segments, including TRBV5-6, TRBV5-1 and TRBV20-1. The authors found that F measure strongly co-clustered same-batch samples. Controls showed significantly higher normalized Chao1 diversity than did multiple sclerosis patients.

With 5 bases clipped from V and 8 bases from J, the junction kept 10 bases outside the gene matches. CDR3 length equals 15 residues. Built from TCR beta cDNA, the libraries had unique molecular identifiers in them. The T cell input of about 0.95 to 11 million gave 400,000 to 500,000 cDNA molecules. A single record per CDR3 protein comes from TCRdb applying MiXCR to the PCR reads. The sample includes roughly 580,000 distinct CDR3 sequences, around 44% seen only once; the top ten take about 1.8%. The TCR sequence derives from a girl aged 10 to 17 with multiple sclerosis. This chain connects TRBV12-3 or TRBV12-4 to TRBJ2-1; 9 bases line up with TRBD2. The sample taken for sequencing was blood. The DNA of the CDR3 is TGTGCCAGCAGTCCAGGGGTAGCGGGAGCCCATGAGCAGTTCTTC. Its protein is CASSPGVAGAHEQFF.